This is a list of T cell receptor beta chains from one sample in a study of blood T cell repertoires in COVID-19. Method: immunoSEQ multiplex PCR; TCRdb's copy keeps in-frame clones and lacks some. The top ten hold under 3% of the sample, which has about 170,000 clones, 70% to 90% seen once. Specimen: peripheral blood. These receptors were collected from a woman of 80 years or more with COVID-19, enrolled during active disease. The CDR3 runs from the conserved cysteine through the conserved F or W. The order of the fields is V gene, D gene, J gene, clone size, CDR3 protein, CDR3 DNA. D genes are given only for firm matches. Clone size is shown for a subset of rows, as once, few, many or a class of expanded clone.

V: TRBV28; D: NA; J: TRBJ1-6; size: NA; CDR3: CASSPGGRGNSPLHF; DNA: TGTGCCAGCAGTCCCGGGGGGCGCGGCAATTCACCCCTCCACTTT
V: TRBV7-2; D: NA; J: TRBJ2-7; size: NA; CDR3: CASSLFPGAYEQYF; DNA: TGTGCCAGCAGCCTATTCCCAGGGGCCTACGAGCAGTACTTC
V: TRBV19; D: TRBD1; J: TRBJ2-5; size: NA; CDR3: CASSIGGTGGTQYF; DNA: TGTGCCAGTAGTATCGGTGGGACAGGGGGGACCCAGTACTTC
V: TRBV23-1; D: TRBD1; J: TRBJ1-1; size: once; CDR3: CASSQSKDRTGNTEAFF; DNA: TGCGCCAGCAGTCAATCGAAAGACCGGACAGGCAACACTGAAGCTTTCTTT
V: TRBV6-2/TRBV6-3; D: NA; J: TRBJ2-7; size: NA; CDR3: CASSSVLYEQYF; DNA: TGTGCCAGCAGTTCTGTCCTCTACGAGCAGTACTTC
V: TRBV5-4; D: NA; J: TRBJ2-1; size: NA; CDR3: CASSFGGTAKNEQFF; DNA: TGTGCCAGCAGCTTTGGAGGGACTGCCAAGAATGAGCAGTTCTTC
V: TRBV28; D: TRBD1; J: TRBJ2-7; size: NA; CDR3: CASKSPSGQAYEQYF; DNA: TGTGCCAGCAAGAGCCCCTCGGGACAGGCCTACGAGCAGTACTTC
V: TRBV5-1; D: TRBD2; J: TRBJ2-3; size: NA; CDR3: CASSATSGSTDTQYF; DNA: TGCGCCAGCAGCGCGACTAGCGGTAGCACAGATACGCAGTATTTT
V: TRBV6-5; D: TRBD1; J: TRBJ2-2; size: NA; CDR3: CASRVDRVQAGELFF; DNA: TGTGCCAGCAGGGTTGACAGGGTTCAGGCCGGGGAGCTGTTTTTT
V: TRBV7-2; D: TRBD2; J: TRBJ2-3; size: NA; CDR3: CASKRSGRAETDTQYF; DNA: TGTGCCAGTAAGAGAAGCGGGAGGGCTGAAACAGATACGCAGTATTTT
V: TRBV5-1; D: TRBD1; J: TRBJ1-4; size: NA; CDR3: CASRAPGQVNEKLFF; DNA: TGCGCCAGTCGGGCCCCGGGACAGGTCAATGAAAAACTGTTTTTT
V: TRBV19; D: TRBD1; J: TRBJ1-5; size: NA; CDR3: CASSIFGRQGNQPQHF; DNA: TGTGCCAGTAGTATTTTTGGGCGACAGGGGAATCAGCCCCAGCATTTT
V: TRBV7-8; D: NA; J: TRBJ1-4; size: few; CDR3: CASSQRSRAANEKLFF; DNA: TGTGCCAGCAGCCAGAGGTCCCGCGCGGCTAATGAAAAACTGTTTTTT
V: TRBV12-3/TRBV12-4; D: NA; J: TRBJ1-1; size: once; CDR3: CASSRGHPGDGFF; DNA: TGTGCCAGCAGTCGCGGACACCCGGGGGATGGTTTCTTT
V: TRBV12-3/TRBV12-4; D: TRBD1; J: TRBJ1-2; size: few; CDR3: CASSLGQNYGYTF; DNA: TGTGCCAGCAGCCTGGGACAGAACTATGGCTACACCTTC
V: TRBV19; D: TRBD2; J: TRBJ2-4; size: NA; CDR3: CASGPGGTNIQYF; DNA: TGTGCCAGTGGACCGGGGGGAACAAACATTCAGTACTTC
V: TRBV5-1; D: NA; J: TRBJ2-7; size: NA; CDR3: CASSLGAGSSYEQYF; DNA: TGCGCCAGCAGCTTGGGGGCAGGGTCCTCCTACGAGCAGTACTTC
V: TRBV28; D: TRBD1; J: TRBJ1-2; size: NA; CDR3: CASRTESSDRTAGYTF; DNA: TGTGCCAGCAGGACCGAGTCCTCGGACAGGACGGCTGGCTACACCTTC
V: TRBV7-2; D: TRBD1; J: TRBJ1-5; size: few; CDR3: CASSLTGFQPQHF; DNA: TGTGCCAGCAGCTTGACAGGGTTTCAGCCCCAGCATTTT
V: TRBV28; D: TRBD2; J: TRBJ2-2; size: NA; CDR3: CASRTAGTSGNTGELFF; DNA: TGTGCCAGCAGAACTGCCGGGACTAGCGGGAACACCGGGGAGCTGTTTTTT
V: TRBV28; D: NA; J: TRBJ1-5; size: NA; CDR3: CASTPTRGNNQPQHF; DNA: TGTGCCAGCACCCCCACTCGCGGTAACAATCAGCCCCAGCATTTT
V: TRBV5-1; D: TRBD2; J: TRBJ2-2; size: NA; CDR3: CASSPSTSGRTEELFF; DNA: TGCGCCAGCAGCCCCTCGACTAGCGGGAGGACGGAGGAGCTGTTTTTT
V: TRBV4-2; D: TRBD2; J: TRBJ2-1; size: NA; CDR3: CASSQGQLAGGSNEQFF; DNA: TGTGCCAGCAGCCAAGGCCAACTAGCGGGAGGTTCCAATGAGCAGTTCTTC
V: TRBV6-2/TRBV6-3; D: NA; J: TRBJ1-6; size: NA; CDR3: CASSYEFGTYNSPLHF; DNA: TGTGCCAGCAGTTACGAGTTCGGGACATACAATTCACCCCTCCACTTT
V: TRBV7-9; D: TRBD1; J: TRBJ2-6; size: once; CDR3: CASSLDRGLAGANVLTF; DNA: TGTGCCAGCAGCTTGGACAGGGGGCTCGCTGGGGCCAACGTCCTGACTTTC
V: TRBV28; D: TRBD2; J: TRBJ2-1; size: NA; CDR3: CASSSGLVEQFF; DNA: TGTGCCAGCAGCTCTGGACTAGTGGAGCAGTTCTTC
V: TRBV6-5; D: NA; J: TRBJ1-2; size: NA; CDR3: CASSTRDVWGGGYTF; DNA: TGTGCCAGCAGCACGCGCGATGTGTGGGGGGGCGGCTACACCTTC
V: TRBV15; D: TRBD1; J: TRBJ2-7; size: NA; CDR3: CATSNGTGFSYEQYF; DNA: TGTGCCACCAGCAACGGGACAGGCTTCTCCTACGAGCAGTACTTC
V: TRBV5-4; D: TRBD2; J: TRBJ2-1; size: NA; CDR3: CASSPLAGKVNEQFF; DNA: TGTGCCAGCAGCCCTCTAGCGGGTAAGGTCAATGAGCAGTTCTTC
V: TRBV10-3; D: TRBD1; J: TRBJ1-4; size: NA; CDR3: CAISEGGTGGEKLFF; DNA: TGTGCCATCAGTGAGGGGGGGACAGGCGGCGAAAAACTGTTTTTT
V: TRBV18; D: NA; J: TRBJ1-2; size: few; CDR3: CASSPPSRTVNYGYTF; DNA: TGTGCCAGCTCACCACCGTCTAGGACAGTCAACTATGGCTACACCTTC
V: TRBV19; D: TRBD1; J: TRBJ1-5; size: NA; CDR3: CASSPRDSFNQPQHF; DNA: TGTGCCAGTAGTCCCCGGGACAGTTTCAATCAGCCCCAGCATTTT
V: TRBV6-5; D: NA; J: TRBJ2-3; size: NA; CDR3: CASSYKRATDTQYF; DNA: TGTGCCAGCAGTTACAAACGAGCGACAGATACGCAGTATTTT
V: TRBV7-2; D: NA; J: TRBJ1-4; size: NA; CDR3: CASSLVRGANEKLFF; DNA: TGTGCCAGCAGCTTAGTTCGCGGGGCTAATGAAAAACTGTTTTTT
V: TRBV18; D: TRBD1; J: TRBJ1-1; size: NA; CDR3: CASSYATGVGTEAFF; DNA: TGTGCCAGCTCTTATGCGACAGGGGTGGGCACTGAAGCTTTCTTT
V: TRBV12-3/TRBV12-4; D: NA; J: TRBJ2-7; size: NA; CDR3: CASSLASGTQYF; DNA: TGTGCCAGCAGTTTAGCGTCGGGGACACAGTACTTC
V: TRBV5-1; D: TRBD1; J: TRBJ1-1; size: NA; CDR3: CASSRRQGENTEAFF; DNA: TGCGCCAGCAGCCGCCGACAGGGAGAGAACACTGAAGCTTTCTTT
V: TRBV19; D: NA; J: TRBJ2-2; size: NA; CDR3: CATTLRTGSTGELFF; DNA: TGTGCCACCACTCTCCGCACAGGGAGCACCGGGGAGCTGTTTTTT
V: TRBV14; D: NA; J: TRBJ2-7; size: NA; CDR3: CASSQDRGYEQYF; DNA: TGTGCCAGCAGCCAAGATAGGGGCTACGAGCAGTACTTC
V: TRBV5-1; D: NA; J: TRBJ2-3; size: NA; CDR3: CASSSGLPDTQYF; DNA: TGCGCCAGCAGCTCGGGACTTCCAGATACGCAGTATTTT
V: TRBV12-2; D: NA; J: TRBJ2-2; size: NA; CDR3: CASRLGKILTTGGSKSGELFF; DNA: TGTGCAAGTCGCTTAGGCAAAATACTTACAACAGGGGGCTCGAAGTCCGGGGAGCTGTTTTTT
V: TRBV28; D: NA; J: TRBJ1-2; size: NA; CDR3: CASSSRGYTF; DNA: TGTGCCAGCAGTTCGCGCGGCTACACCTTC
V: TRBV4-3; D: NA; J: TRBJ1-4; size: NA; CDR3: CASSQVLVGDIEKLFF; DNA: TGCGCCAGCAGCCAAGTACTGGTCGGGGACATTGAAAAACTGTTTTTT
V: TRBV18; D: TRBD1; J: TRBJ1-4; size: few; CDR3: CASSPFQGAEKLFF; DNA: TGTGCCAGCTCACCTTTCCAGGGGGCGGAAAAACTGTTTTTT
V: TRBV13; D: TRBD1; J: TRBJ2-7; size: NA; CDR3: CASRDLTGGMDEQYF; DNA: TGTGCCAGCAGAGACCTAACAGGGGGAATGGATGAGCAGTACTTC
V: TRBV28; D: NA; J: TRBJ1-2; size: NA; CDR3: CASSRAGALGYTF; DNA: TGTGCCAGCAGTCGCGCGGGGGCGCTCGGCTACACCTTC
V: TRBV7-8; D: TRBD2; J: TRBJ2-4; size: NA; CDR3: CASSPQREPKNIQYF; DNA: TGTGCCAGCAGCCCCCAGCGGGAACCCAAAAACATTCAGTACTTC
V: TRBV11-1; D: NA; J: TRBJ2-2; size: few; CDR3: CASSLAFSGELFF; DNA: TGTGCCAGCAGCTTAGCTTTCTCCGGGGAGCTGTTTTTT